The rows below give T cell receptor beta chains drawn from one sample of a study of shared clonotypes between healthy human individuals. The repertoire was sequenced with immunoSEQ multiplex PCR; TCRdb's copy has only in-frame clones and lacks some. The sample comprises approximately 2,000,000 clones, 90% to 95% of which are singletons, and about 1.7% rests with the top ten. The sample taken for sequencing was naive CD8+ T cells from PBMCs. Receptor source: a man younger than 30 in good health. Some clones in this sample may be carry-over from other donors' samples. Both conserved end residues are part of each CDR3.

CASSSVGYEQYF	TRBV5-6	TRBJ2-7
CASSQDNAWTEGSMGQYF	TRBV4-3	TRBJ2-7
CASSPTQVPGYEQYF	TRBV27	TRBJ2-7
CASSLLTGVGEKLFF	TRBV7-6	TRBJ1-4
CASSLFAAGIRNEQFF	TRBV28	TRBJ2-1
CAASGQLGDDEQFF	TRBV7-9	TRBJ2-1
CASSTAGTGDGGYTF	TRBV5-6	TRBJ1-2
CASSPPGQSNYGYTF	TRBV7-9	TRBJ1-2
CASSDRGGDNQPQHF	TRBV19	TRBJ1-5
CASSPKDSLFGANVLTF	TRBV13	TRBJ2-6
CASRKTSESTRQTGGEQYF	TRBV5-4	TRBJ2-7
CASSLVAGVATDTQYF	TRBV7-2	TRBJ2-3
CASSHTSDYYNEQFF	TRBV11-2	TRBJ2-1
CASSSYRINSGNTIYF	TRBV28	TRBJ1-3
CASSWGKNEQFF	TRBV28	TRBJ2-1
CASSLAGLNEQFF	TRBV11-2	TRBJ2-1
CASSEADRGGYEQYF	TRBV6-1	TRBJ2-7
CASSDAGLSYNEQFF	TRBV4-2	TRBJ2-1
CASSRATSGPTVSYEQYF	TRBV4-1	TRBJ2-7
CASSARDRGTDTQYF	TRBV6-4	TRBJ2-3
CASSVSSGSRNEQFF	TRBV9	TRBJ2-1
CASSLDRGSYGYTF	TRBV7-9	TRBJ1-2
CASTPGGGNQPQHF	TRBV27	TRBJ1-5
CASSLGTGVGEQFF	TRBV5-6	TRBJ2-1
CASREDNSPLHF	TRBV6-5	TRBJ1-6
CASSLRAGESSYEQYF	TRBV9	TRBJ2-7